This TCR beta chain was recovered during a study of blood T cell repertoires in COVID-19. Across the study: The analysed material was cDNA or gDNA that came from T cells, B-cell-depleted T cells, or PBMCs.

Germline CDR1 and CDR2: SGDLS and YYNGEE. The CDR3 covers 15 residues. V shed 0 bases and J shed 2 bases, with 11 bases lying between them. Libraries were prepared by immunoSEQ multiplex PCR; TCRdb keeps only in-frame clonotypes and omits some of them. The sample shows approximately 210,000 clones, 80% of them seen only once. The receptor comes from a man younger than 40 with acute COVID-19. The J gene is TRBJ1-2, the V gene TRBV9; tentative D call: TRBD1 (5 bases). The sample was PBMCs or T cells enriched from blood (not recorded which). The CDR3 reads CASSVATDPNYGYTF. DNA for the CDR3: TGTGCCAGCAGCGTAGCGACAGACCCAAACTATGGCTACACCTTC.